This paragraph reports one T cell receptor beta chain. The antigen remains undetermined. CDR1 is SGDLS, CDR2 YYNGEE, per germline. CDR3 length: 14 residues. V lost 4 bases and J lost 3, with 12 bases in between. Sequencing was performed with immunoSEQ multiplex PCR; in TCRdb, only in-frame clones are kept and a portion is missing. Of fewer than 65,000 clones listed, 75% to 85% are singletons. The data stem from a study of a mutant IDH1 vaccine in newly diagnosed glioma. Study as a whole: Patients in the study were vaccinated eight times, receiving shots in weeks 1, 3, 5, 7, 11, 15, 19 and 23. Vaccination followed radiotherapy alone by 4-6 weeks, or accompanied temozolomide cycles. Before enrollment, the patients had been treated with radiotherapy alone, temozolomide alone, or both together. Most of them had received both.

Time point reported: week 11, during vaccination. Each vaccine dose was 300 ug of mutant IDH1 20-mer peptide, with topical imiquimod. Study observations and caveats: Most patients, 85% to 95%, showed vaccine-induced immune responses.

The chain joins TRBV9 to TRBJ2-3, with a possible D match to TRBD2 (6 bases). The sample consisted of PBMCs, taken from a glioma patient whose treatment included an IDH1 peptide vaccine. The sequence came from a man aged 45-60 years with glioma. CDR3 nucleotides: TGTGCCAGCAGCCCCGCTGGGGGGACAGATACGCAGTATTTT. It encodes CASSPAGGTDTQYF.